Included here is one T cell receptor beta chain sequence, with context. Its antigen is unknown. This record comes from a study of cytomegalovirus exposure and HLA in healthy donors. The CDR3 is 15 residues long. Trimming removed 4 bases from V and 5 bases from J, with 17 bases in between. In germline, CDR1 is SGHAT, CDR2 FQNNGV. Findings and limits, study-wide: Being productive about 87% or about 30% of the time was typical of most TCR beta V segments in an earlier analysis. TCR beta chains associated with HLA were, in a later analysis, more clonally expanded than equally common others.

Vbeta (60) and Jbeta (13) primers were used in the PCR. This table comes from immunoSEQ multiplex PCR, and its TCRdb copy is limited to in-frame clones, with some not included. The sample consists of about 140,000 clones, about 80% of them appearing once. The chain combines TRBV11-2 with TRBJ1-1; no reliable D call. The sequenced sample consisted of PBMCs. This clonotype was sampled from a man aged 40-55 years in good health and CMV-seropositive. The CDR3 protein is CASSSSILAVTEAFF. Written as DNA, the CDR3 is TGTGCCAGCAGCTCCAGTATTCTCGCGGTTACTGAAGCTTTCTTT. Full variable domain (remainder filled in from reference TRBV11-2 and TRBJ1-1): EAGVAQSPRYKIIEKRQSVAFWCNPISGHATLYWYQQILGQGPKLLIQFQNNGVVDDSQLPKDRFSAERLKGVDSTLKIQPAKLEDSAVYLCASSSSILAVTEAFFGQGTRLTVV.